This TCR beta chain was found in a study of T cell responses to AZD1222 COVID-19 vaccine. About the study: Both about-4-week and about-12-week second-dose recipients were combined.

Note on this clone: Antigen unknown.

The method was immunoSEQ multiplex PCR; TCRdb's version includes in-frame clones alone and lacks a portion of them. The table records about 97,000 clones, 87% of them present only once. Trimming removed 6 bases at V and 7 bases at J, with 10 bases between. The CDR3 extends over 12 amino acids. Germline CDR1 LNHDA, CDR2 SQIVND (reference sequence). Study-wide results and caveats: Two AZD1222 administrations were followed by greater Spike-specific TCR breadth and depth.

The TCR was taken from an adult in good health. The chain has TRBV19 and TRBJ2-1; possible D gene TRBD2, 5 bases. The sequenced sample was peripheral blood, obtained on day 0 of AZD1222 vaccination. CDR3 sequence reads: CASSSLANEQFF. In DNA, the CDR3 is TGTGCCAGTAGCTCGCTAGCTAATGAGCAGTTCTTC.